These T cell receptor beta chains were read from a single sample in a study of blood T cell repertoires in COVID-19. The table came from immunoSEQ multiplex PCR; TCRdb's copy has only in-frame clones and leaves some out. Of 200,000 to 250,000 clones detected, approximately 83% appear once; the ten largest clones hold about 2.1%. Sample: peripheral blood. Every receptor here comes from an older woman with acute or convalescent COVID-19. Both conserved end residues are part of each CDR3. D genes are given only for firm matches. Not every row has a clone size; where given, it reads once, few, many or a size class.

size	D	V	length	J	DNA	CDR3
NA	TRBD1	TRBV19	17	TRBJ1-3	TGTGCCAGTAGTACATCGACAGGGGGGTATCGTGGAAACACCATATATTTT	CASSTSTGGYRGNTIYF
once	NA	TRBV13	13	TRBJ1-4	TGTGCCAGCAGCGACATTACAGGGAAGAAACTGTTTTTT	CASSDITGKKLFF
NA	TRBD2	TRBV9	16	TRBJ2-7	TGTGCCAGCAGCCCTCGGGGGGGCCCGGGTTCCTACGAGCAGTACTTC	CASSPRGGPGSYEQYF
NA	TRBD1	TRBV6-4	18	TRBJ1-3	TGTGCCAGACTCCCGGTCGGGGGACAGAGTTACTCTGGAAACACCATATATTTT	CARLPVGGQSYSGNTIYF
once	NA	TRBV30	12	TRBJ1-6	TGTGCCTGGAGTCTGGCGGATTCACCCCTCCACTTT	CAWSLADSPLHF
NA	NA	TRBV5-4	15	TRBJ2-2	TGTGCCAGCAGCTTATTGGGCGCGAACACCGGGGAGCTGTTTTTT	CASSLLGANTGELFF
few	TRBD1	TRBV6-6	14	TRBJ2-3	TGTGCCAGCAGTTTCCCGGGACAGGCAGATACGCAGTATTTT	CASSFPGQADTQYF
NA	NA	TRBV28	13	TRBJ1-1	TGTGCCAGCAGTTGGGGAGTGAACACTGAAGCTTTCTTT	CASSWGVNTEAFF
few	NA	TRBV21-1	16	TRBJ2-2	TGTGCCAGCAGCAAAGATGGTCAGGGGAACACCGGGGAGCTGTTTTTT	CASSKDGQGNTGELFF
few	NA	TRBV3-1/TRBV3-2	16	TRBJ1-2	TGTGCCAGCAGCCAAGACCAAGGACACTCTAACTATGGCTACACCTTC	CASSQDQGHSNYGYTF
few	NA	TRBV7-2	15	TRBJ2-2	TGTGCCAGCAGCTTAAGCCCAAGCCGAACCGGGGAGCTGTTTTTT	CASSLSPSRTGELFF
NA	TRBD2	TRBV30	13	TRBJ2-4	TGTGCCTGGAGACTAGCGGGGGGTAACATTCAGTACTTC	CAWRLAGGNIQYF
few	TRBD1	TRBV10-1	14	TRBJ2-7	TGCGCCAGCAGTGTGTCAGGGGGTTCCTACGAGCAGTACTTC	CASSVSGGSYEQYF
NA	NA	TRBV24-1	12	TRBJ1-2	TGTGCCACCAGCGACAAATACTATGGCTACACCTTC	CATSDKYYGYTF
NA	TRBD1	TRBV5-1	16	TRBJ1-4	TGCGCCAGCAGCTCCGGGACAGGGGGTTCGGGTGAAAAACTGTTTTTT	CASSSGTGGSGEKLFF
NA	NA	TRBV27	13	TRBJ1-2	TGTGCCAGCAGTTTAACCAGGAACTATGGCTACACCTTC	CASSLTRNYGYTF
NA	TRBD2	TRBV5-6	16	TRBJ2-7	TGTGCCAGCAGCGGAGGACTAGCGGGGCCCCCCTACGAGCAGTACTTC	CASSGGLAGPPYEQYF
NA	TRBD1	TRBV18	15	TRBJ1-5	TGTGCCAGCTCACCGGACAGGGGAGTCCATCAGCCCCAGCATTTT	CASSPDRGVHQPQHF
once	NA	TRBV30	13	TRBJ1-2	TGTGCCTGGAGAGTTCCAGCTAACTATGGCTACACCTTC	CAWRVPANYGYTF
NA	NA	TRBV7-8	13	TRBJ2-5	TGTGCCAGCAGCGGGGTGGGGGGAGAGACCCAGTACTTC	CASSGVGGETQYF
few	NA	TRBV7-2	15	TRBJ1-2	TGTGCCAGCAGCCTAAGTTACCTAGCTAACTATGGCTACACCTTC	CASSLSYLANYGYTF
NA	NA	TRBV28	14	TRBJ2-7	TGTGCCAGCAGCCCGACAGGAGAAATTTACGAGCAGTACTTC	CASSPTGEIYEQYF
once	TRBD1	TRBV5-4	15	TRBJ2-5	TGTGCCAGCAGCCCAAGGGACAGGCGAGGGGAGACCCAGTACTTC	CASSPRDRRGETQYF
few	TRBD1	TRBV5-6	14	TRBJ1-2	TGTGCCAGCAGCCTAGGGACAGGGCACTATGGCTACACCTTC	CASSLGTGHYGYTF
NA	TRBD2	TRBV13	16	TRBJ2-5	TGTGCCAGCAGCTTATCTAGCGGGTTCCTCCAAGAGACCCAGTACTTC	CASSLSSGFLQETQYF
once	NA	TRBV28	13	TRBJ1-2	TGTGCCACCAGGGTTACGGGGGACTATGGCTACACCTTC	CATRVTGDYGYTF
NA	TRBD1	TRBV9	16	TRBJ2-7	TGTGCCAGCAGCGGTGGGACAGGGGGTATCCGGAACGAGCAGTACTTC	CASSGGTGGIRNEQYF
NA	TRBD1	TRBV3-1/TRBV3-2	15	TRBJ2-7	TGTGCCAGCAGCCAAGAGGACAGGACCTTCTACGAGCAGTACTTC	CASSQEDRTFYEQYF
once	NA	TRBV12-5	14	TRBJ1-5	TGTGCTAGTGGTTTGGGCGGGACCAATCAGCCCCAGCATTTT	CASGLGGTNQPQHF
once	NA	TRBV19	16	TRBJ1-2	TGTGCCAGTAGTCCCCTAAACAGGGTGGATAACTATGGCTACACCTTC	CASSPLNRVDNYGYTF
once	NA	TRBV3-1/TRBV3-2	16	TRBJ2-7	TGTGCCAGCAGCCAAGAATCACTGGGCAGGGGCTACGAGCAGTACTTC	CASSQESLGRGYEQYF
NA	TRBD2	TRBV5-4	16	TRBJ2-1	TGTGCCAGCAGCTTGGGGGTAGCGGGGCCCTACAATGAGCAGTTCTTC	CASSLGVAGPYNEQFF
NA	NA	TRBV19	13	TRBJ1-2	TGTGCCGCAACCTCCGGGACAAAGTATGGCTACACCTTC	CAATSGTKYGYTF
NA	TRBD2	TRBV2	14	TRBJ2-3	TGTGCCAGCCGACTAGCGGGGGGCCTAAATACGCAGTATTTT	CASRLAGGLNTQYF
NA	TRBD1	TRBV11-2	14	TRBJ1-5	TGTGCCAGCAGCTTAGAACAGGGGAGACAGCCCCAGCATTTT	CASSLEQGRQPQHF
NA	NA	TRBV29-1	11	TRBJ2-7	TGCAGCGTTGTTGCAGACTACGAGCAGTACTTC	CSVVADYEQYF
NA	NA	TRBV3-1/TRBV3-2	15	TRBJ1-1	TGTGCCAGCAGCCAGCTACTCGGAGGCGGGGGTGAAGCTTTCTTT	CASSQLLGGGGEAFF
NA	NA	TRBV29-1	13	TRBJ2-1	TGCAGCGTTGGGGCCAGAGGAGGACCGGAGCAGTTCTTC	CSVGARGGPEQFF
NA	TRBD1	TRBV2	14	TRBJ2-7	TGTGCCAGCAGAATTGGACAGGGCGACTACGAGCAGTACTTC	CASRIGQGDYEQYF
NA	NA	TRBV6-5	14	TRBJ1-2	TGTGCCAGCAGTTTAGGCTACCGAGGTAAAGGTCTCACCTTC	CASSLGYRGKGLTF
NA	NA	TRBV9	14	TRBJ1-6	TGTGCCAGCAGCGTCCCCCTGGCAGGCTCACCCCTCCACTTT	CASSVPLAGSPLHF
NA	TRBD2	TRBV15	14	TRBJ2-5	TGTGCCACCAGCAGAGATGCGGGGGTGGCGACCCAGTACTTC	CATSRDAGVATQYF
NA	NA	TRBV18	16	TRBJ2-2	TGTGCCAGCTCACCACGGACAGTTTCGAACACCGGGGAGCTGTTTTTT	CASSPRTVSNTGELFF
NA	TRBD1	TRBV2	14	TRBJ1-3	TGTGCCAGGGAAACAGGGGGCGGCGGAAACACCATATATTTT	CARETGGGGNTIYF
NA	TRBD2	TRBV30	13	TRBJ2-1	TGTGCCTCCAGTAGCGGGGGGCCTTACGAGCAGTTCTTC	CASSSGGPYEQFF
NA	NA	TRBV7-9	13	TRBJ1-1	TGTGCCAGCAGCTTAGACGGGGGTTCTGAAGCTTTCTTT	CASSLDGGSEAFF
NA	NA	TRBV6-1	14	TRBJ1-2	TGTGCCAGCAGTGAAAATAGGGGGAGCTATGGCTACACCTTC	CASSENRGSYGYTF
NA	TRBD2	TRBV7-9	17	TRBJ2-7	TGTGCCAGCAGCTTAACCGGACTAGCGGGCGGTTTGTACGAGCAGTACTTC	CASSLTGLAGGLYEQYF
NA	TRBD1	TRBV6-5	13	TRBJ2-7	TGTGCCAGCAGTCTCGACAGGGTCTACGAGCAGTACTTC	CASSLDRVYEQYF
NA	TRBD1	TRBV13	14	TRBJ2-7	TGTGCCAGCAGCCTCAGACAGGGAAACTACGAGCAGTACTTC	CASSLRQGNYEQYF